The sequence of this T cell receptor (beta chain) was determined in a study of cytomegalovirus exposure and HLA in healthy donors (dated 2017 in TCRdb). Context from the whole study: According to an earlier analysis of 587 of the donors, about 179 million T cells yielded 90 million to 130 million unique TCR beta sequences and roughly 280 Gb of sequence data. About five DR-DQ haplotypes were handled as single units for association and clustering because linkage in the cohort was strong. Alongside the repertoire data, information on donor age, sex, ethnicity and CMV serostatus was compiled. An earlier analysis of around 640 of the donors used high-throughput TCR beta sequencing to judge whether each TCR beta V gene segment behaved as functional or pseudogenic. Class I and class II HLA loci were covered by the typing at four-digit resolution. The study was designed to test whether signatures of past pathogen exposure could be identified by cataloging public T cell receptors. On average, approximately 250,000 unique TCR beta nucleotide sequences were sequenced per donor among 300 to 500 genotyped donors of the cohort, with roughly 18% of those sequences being non-productive. Every repertoire in the discovery cohort had been generated on one and the same sequencing platform. The number of donors typed differed by locus, with about 629-630 for A, B, C, DRB1 and DQB1, roughly 520 for DQA1, nearly 610 for DPA1, and some 440 for DPB1. Roughly 310 gigabases of sequencing data and approximately 85 million unique TCR sequences were included in an early release covering around 600 HLA-typed donors. The later analysis used no new phenotypic data to find candidate immune exposures, relying instead on TCR beta sequences and their occurrence across donors. The T cell repertoires of several hundred subjects were profiled by immunosequencing and related to cytomegalovirus serostatus. Of the roughly 400 genotyped donors, 65% to 90% fell in the genetic ancestry cluster associated with self-reported Caucasian donors. In addition to the first cohort of roughly 700 subjects, a separate validation cohort of approximately 120 different subjects was used. A later genetic analysis used genome-wide SNP genotypes for about 55% of the 666 donors, treating that subset as a discovery cohort. The study combined high-throughput TCR immunosequencing, statistical association of individual TCRs with disease status, and machine learning to predict cytomegalovirus infection status. To study patterns of TCR occurrence, a later analysis re-analyzed previously published TCR beta repertoires from around 700 donors and added high-resolution HLA genotyping. Overall study outcomes, separate from this receptor: Because HLA typing was unavailable for some donors at each locus, only the typed subset was used in association tests. In a later analysis, HLA-associated TCR beta chains showed more clonal expansion and lower generation probabilities than non-associated chains that were equally common. The earlier analysis of 587 of the donors excluded 15 to 20 rarely observed V segments, including chromosome 9 orphons, because counts were too low. Three of the identified cytomegalovirus-associated TCR beta chains were confirmed in vitro to be specific for cytomegalovirus antigens. It was suggested by the authors that the approach could potentially be generalized to other disease states and immunological phenotypes. Correlated functional status among segregating V segments might be attributable to linkage disequilibrium, but an unknown experimental factor could not be ruled out. The presence/absence analyses assumed that sequencing depth was roughly uniform across donors, and that assumption may not be true. In a later analysis, TCR association rates were found to vary across HLA loci, with the most associated TCRs seen for DRB1 alleles and the fewest for HLA-C alleles. The cohort was sequenced for TCR beta chains only, and without alpha or paired-chain data the features that could be detected were limited. A later analysis reported that several top co-occurrence clusters appeared linked to parvovirus B19, influenza, CMV and Epstein-Barr virus. Cytomegalovirus status was reported to be diagnosed by the classifier with high specificity and sensitivity in both the original and validation cohorts. At a false discovery rate of 0.05, a later analysis linked some 18,000 TCR beta sequences to specific HLA alleles. The 87-base-pair reads could not distinguish some IMGT-functional V segments, including TRBV6-2 and TRBV6-3, so those segments were excluded. Strong co-occurrence of HLA alleles, especially DR and DQ, made assigning TCR associations to individual alleles difficult. A total of some 180 TCR beta chains were listed by the study as associated with cytomegalovirus. In an earlier analysis of a few hundred of the donors, most TCR beta V segments were observed in productive rearrangements about 87% or about 30% of the time, broadly matching IMGT annotations. A cluster of highly shared sequence variants was judged likely to be a technical artifact of the sequencing pipeline. In a later analysis, most CMV-associated TCR beta chains were found to appear HLA-restricted, with HLA associations seemingly driven largely by CMV exposure. In a later genetic analysis, a missense DCLRE1C variant was associated with V-gene and J-gene trimming of TCR beta chains, and the association was replicated in an independent cohort. CMV serostatus was the only immune exposure information available for the cohort. A later genetic analysis reported fewer N-insertions in productive TCRs among donors in an Asian-associated ancestry cluster than the approximately 670-donor mean. A further reported finding was that TCR beta sequences accurately predicted the HLA-A and HLA-B alleles for most subjects in the first cohort. Most TCR sequences were seen in very few donors, while some public TCRs were found in many individuals.

The cohort comprised 670 or so healthy bone marrow donors. All cohort members were sampled while nominally healthy, although unrecorded immune exposures were likely present. The donor tested CMV seronegative and was one of the 352 seronegative cohort members. Every donor gave a peripheral blood sample, and the peripheral blood mononuclear cells from that sample were used for TCR beta sequencing. The Qiagen DNeasy Blood Extraction Kit was used to extract genomic DNA from the blood cell samples. The CDR1 and CDR2 encoded by the germline V gene (reference sequence) are DFQATT and SNEGSKA. From the cysteine through the phenylalanine, the CDR3 covers 11 amino acids. The read is trimmed to its CDR3 DNA, 33 bases read in frame from base 1. The germline ends are 12 bases apart after V is trimmed by 5 bases and J by 10 bases. The library was prepared using the immunoSEQ multiplex PCR assay. The multiplex PCR relied on a mix of 60 forward primers for TCR Vbeta segments and 13 reverse primers for TCR Jbeta segments. The CDR3 region of rearranged TCR beta genes was amplified from genomic DNA with a multiplex PCR assay. The amplified TCR beta libraries were sequenced on the Illumina HiSeq System as 87-base-pair reads. The original pipeline was this. A later analysis counted about 82 million unique TCR beta chains across the 640 or so repertoires, and some 11 million of these chains were shared by at least two donors. Raw reads were error-corrected and collapsed into unique sequences by a nearest-neighbor algorithm in which closely related sequences were merged to remove PCR and sequencing errors. Alignment of CDR3 sequences to IMGT reference sequences was used to assign V, D and J gene segments. Each retained sequence needed at least a six-nucleotide match to both a V gene segment and a J gene segment. Rearrangements were classified as productive when the CDR3 lacked stop codons and remained in frame with V and J, and all other rearrangements were classified as non-productive. Following IMGT convention, CDR3 was defined as the stretch from the second conserved V-encoded cysteine to the conserved J-encoded phenylalanine. Sequences without an unambiguous match to a single V gene segment were excluded from the earlier analysis of approximately 560 of the donors. In an earlier analysis of a few hundred of the donors, V segments were called functional above 56.7% productive rearrangements and were called segregating when the between-donor standard deviation exceeded 5%. A statistical classification framework was built for diagnosing cytomegalovirus status from the catalog of TCR beta chain sequences. In a later analysis, TCR nucleotide sequences were compared against IMGT/GENE-DB human TR gene sequences so that V and J genes could be assigned. A later analysis assigned CDR3 sequences and most-parsimonious VDJ recombination scenarios with the TCRdist pipeline. A later analysis defined each TCR beta chain by its CDR3 amino acid sequence plus V-gene family, and excluded reads lacking a unique V-gene family. To address suspected cross-contamination and a sequencing artifact, a later analysis removed under 600 highly shared, low-generation-probability nucleotide sequences. For each public chain, a later analysis derived a clonal expansion index from normalized ranks of inferred template counts within each repertoire. A later analysis computed generation probabilities with a VDJ recombination model fitted to out-of-frame rearrangements, and checked the results against IGoR. In a later analysis, TCR-TCR, TCR-HLA and TCR-CMV co-occurrence was scored with hypergeometric tests, and a repertoire-size bias correction was applied to TCR pairs. False discovery rates were estimated in a later analysis by permuting HLA or CMV assignments 20 times. In a later analysis, co-occurring TCRs were grouped with DBSCAN, and TCRdist sequence similarity was added when clustering was performed within HLA-allele-positive subsets. Repertoires with fewer than 30,000 or more than 120,000 public chains, plus five repertoires with anomalous nucleotide sharing, were excluded from co-occurrence clustering. TCRdb stores this immuneACCESS table with in-frame sequences only. Part of the clones is absent; in the studies checked, under half of the shortfall reflects unresolved V genes, and no reason is known for the rest. The V and J calls and clone size were taken over from that table, and D and trimming were inferred from the DNA. The sample profile shows about 160,000 clones; 80% to 90% of them were found once. Together, the top ten hold approximately 0.78% of the sample.

This clone was seen once. What this receptor recognizes is not known. One base away there is no much larger clone; base qualities are not given. The V and J genes are TRBV20-1 and TRBJ2-1, with TRBD2 perhaps the D gene, on 5 matching bases. Sequencing was carried out using PBMCs. The clonotype was recovered from a woman aged 18-29 years in good health and CMV-seronegative. The CDR3 in this case is CSAPSGVEQFF. The nucleotide sequence is given as TGCAGTGCTCCGAGCGGTGTGGAGCAGTTCTTC.